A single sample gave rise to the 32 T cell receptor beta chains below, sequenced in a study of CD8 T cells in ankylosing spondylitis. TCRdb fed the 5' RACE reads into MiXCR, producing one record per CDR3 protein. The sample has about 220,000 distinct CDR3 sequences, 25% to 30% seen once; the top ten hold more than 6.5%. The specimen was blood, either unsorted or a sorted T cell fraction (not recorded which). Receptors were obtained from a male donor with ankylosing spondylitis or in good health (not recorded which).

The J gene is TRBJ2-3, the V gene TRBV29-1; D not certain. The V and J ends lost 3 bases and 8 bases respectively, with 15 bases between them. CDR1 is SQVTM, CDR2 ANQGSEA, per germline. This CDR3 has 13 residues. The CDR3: CSVEAQTTGTQYF. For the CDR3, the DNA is TGCAGCGTTGAGGCTCAAACCACCGGTACGCAGTATTTT.

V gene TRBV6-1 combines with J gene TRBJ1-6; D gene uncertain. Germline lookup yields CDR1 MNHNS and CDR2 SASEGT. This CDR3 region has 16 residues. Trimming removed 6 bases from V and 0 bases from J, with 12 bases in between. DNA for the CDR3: TGTGCCAGCAGGGCCTTGAGGAGCTCCTATAATTCACCCCTCCACTTT. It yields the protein CASRALRSSYNSPLHF.

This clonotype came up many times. CDR3 bases: TGTGCCAGCAGTTACAGACAGGGTAGCTACGAGCAGTACTTC. It specifies CASSYRQGSYEQYF. The V gene is TRBV12-3 or TRBV12-4, the J gene TRBJ2-7; TRBD1 matches 7 bases. This CDR3 comprises 14 residues. V lost 4 bases and J lost 3; bases outside the gene matches: 6.

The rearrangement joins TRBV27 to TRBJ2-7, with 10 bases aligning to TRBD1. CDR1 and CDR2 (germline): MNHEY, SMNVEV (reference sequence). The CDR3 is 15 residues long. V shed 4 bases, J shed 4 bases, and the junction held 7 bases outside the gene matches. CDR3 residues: CASSSWTGGRYEQYF. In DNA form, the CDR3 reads TGTGCCAGCAGTTCCTGGACAGGGGGTAGATACGAGCAGTACTTC.

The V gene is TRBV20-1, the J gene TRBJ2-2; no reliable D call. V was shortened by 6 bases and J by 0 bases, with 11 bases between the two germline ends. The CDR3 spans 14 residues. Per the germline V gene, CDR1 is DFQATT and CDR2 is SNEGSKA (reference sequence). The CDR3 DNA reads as TGCAGTGCGTCGCCCCGGGCGAACACCGGGGAGCTGTTTTTT. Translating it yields CSASPRANTGELFF.

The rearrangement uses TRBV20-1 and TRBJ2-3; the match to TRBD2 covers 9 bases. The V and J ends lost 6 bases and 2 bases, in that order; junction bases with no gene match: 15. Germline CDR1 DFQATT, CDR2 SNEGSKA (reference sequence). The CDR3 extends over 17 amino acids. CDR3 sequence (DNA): TGCAGTGCCCGTCCCGGACTAGCGATACCCCTCACAGATACGCAGTATTTT. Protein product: CSARPGLAIPLTDTQYF.

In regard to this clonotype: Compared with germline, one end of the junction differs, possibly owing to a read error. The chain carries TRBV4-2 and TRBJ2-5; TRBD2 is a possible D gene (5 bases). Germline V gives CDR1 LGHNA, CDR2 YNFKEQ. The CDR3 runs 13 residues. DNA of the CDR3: TGTGCCAGCAGCCCCCGGGAACAAGGGACCCAGTACTTC. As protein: CASSPREQGTQYF.

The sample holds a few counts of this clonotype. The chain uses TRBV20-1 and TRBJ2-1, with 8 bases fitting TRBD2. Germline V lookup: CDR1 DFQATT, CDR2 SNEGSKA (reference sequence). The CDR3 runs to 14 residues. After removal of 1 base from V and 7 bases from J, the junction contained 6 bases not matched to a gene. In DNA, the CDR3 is TGCAGTGCTAGAGGGACTAGCAGCCTGAATGAGCAGTTCTTC. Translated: CSARGTSSLNEQFF.

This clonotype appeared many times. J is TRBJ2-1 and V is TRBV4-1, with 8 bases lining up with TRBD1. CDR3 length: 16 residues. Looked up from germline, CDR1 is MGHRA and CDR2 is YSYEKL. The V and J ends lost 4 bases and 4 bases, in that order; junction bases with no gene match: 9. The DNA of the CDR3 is TGCGCCAGCAGCCGGACAGGGCCACGGGTTTACAATGAGCAGTTCTTC. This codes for CASSRTGPRVYNEQFF.

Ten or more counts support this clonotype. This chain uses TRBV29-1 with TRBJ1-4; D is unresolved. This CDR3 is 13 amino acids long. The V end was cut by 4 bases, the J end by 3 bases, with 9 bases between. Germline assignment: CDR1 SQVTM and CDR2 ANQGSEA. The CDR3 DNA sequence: TGCAGCGTTGGAGGAAGTGCTAATGAAAAACTGTTTTTT. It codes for CSVGGSANEKLFF.

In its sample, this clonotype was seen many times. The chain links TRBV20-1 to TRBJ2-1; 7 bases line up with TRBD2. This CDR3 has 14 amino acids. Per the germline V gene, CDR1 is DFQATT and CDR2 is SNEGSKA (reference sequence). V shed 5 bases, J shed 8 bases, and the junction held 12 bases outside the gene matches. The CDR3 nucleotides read TGCAGTGCTTACCAAGCGGGGCGAATCTATGAGCAGTTCTTC. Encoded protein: CSAYQAGRIYEQFF.

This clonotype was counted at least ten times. In DNA, the CDR3 is TGTGCCACCAGAGACCCCTCAGGGGGATGGAGCAATCAGCCCCAGCATTTT. Protein: CATRDPSGGWSNQPQHF. This chain uses TRBV15 with TRBJ1-5; 7 nucleotides line up with TRBD1. Germline values: CDR1 LNHNV, CDR2 YYDKDF (reference sequence). V gave up 6 bases and J gave up 1 base; unmatched junction bases: 12. The CDR3 extends over 17 amino acids.

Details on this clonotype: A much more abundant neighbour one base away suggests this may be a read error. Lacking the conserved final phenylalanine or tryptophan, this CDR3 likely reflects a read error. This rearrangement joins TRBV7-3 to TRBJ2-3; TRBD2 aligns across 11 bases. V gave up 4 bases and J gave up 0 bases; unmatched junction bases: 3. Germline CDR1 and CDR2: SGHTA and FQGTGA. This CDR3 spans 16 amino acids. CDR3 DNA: TGTGCCAGCAGCTCCCGGACTAGCGGGAGCACAGATACGCAGTATTCT. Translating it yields CASSSRTSGSTDTQYS.

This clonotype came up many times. This CDR3 is CASSSRTGANTEAFF. CDR3 nucleotide sequence: TGCGCCAGCAGCTCGAGGACAGGGGCGAACACTGAAGCTTTCTTT. V is TRBV5-1 and J is TRBJ1-1, with TRBD1 identical over 9 bases. The CDR3 has 15 residues. Trimming removed 3 bases from V and 1 base from J; junction bases left unmatched: 4. Germline CDR1 is SGHRS and CDR2 is YFSETQ.

Here the CDR3 reads CSGAPSASSYNEQFF. The CDR3 DNA reads TGCAGCGGGGCCCCTAGCGCGAGCTCCTACAATGAGCAGTTCTTC. The chain has TRBV29-1 and TRBJ2-1; maybe TRBD2 (6 bases). Between the trimmed V and J ends, which lost 7 bases and 0 bases, there was a span of 16 bases. CDR3 length: 15 amino acids. Germline V gene lookup returns CDR1 SQVTM and CDR2 ANQGSEA.

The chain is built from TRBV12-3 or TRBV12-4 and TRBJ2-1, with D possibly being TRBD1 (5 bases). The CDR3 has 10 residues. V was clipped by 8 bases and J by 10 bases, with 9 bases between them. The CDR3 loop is CASGHREQFF. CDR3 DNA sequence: TGTGCCAGCGGGCACAGGGAGCAGTTCTTC.

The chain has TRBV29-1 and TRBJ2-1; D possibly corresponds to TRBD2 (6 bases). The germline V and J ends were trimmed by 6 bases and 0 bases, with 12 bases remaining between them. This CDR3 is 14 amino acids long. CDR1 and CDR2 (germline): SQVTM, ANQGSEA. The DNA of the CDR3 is TGCAGCGTGTATAGCGGAAGCTCCTACAATGAGCAGTTCTTC. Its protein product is CSVYSGSSYNEQFF.

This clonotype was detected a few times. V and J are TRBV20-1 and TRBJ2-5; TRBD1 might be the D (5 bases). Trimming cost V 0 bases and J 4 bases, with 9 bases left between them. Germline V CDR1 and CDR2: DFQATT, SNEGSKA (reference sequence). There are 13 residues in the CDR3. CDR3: CSARDRVRETQYF. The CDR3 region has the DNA TGCAGTGCTAGAGACAGGGTCAGAGAGACCCAGTACTTC.

The CDR3 nucleotides are TGTGCCAGCAGCTACCGGCTTTACGAGCAGTACTTC. This encodes CASSYRLYEQYF. This rearrangement joins TRBV6-6 to TRBJ2-7; no definite D call. V lost 6 bases and J lost 4, with 10 bases in between. Germline V CDR1 and CDR2: MNHNY, SVGAGI (reference sequence). The CDR3 totals 12 residues.

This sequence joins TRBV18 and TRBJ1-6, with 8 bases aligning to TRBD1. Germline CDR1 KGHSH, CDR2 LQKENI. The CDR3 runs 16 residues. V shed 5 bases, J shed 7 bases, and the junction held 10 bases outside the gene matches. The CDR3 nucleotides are TGTGCCAGCTCATCCAGTTCGACAGGGGAAAATTCACCCCTCCACTTT. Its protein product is CASSSSSTGENSPLHF.

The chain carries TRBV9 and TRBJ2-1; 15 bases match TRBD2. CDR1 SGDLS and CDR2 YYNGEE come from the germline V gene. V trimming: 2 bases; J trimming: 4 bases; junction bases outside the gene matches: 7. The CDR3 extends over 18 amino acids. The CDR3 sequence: CASSVAGTSGRFYNEQFF. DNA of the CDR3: TGTGCCAGCAGCGTCGCCGGGACTAGCGGGAGGTTTTACAATGAGCAGTTCTTC.

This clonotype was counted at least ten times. CDR3 DNA: TGCGCCAGCAGCAAGGGACAGGGAAGAGAGCAGTTCTTC. This sequence encodes CASSKGQGREQFF. V is TRBV5-1 and J is TRBJ2-1; TRBD1 agrees at 9 bases. Trimming cost V 4 bases and J 10 bases; bases outside gene matches: 6. Germline loops: CDR1 SGHRS, CDR2 YFSETQ. The CDR3 contains 13 residues.

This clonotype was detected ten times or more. CDR3 protein: CASGRADTDTQYF. The CDR3 nucleotides read TGTGCCAGCGGGCGGGCAGACACAGATACGCAGTATTTT. The chain uses TRBV28 and TRBJ2-3; weak D call: TRBD2 (5 bases). Trimming left V 8 bases short and J 2 bases short, with 11 bases between. There are 13 residues in the CDR3. Germline CDR1 is MDHEN and CDR2 is SYDVKM.

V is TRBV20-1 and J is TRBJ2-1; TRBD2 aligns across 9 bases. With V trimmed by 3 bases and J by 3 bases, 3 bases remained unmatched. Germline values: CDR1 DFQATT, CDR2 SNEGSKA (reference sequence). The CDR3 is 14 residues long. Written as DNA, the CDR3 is TGCAGTGCTAGGACTAGCGGACTCTACAATGAGCAGTTCTTC. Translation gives CSARTSGLYNEQFF.

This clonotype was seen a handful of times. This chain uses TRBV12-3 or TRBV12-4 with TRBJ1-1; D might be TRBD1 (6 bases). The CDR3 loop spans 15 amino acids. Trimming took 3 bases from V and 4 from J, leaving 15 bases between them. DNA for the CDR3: TGTGCCAGCAGTTTGGGTTTGGGCAGGGGCACTGAAGCTTTCTTT. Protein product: CASSLGLGRGTEAFF.

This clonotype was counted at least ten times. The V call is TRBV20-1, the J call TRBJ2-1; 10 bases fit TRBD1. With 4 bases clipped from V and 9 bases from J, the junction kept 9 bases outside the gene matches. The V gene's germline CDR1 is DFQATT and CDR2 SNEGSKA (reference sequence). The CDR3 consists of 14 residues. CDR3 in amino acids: CSATDRGLIGEQFF. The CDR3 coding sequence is TGCAGTGCTACTGACAGGGGGCTCATCGGTGAGCAGTTCTTC.

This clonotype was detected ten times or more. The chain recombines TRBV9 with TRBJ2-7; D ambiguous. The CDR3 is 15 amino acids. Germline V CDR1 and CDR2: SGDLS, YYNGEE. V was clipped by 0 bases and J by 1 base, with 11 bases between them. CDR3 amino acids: CASSVGSVGSYEQYF. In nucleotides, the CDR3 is TGTGCCAGCAGCGTAGGCTCCGTAGGGTCCTACGAGCAGTACTTC.

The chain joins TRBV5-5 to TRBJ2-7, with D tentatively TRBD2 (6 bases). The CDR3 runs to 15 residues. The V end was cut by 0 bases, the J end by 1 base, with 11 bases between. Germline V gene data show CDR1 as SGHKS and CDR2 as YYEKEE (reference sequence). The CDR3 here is CASSLAAGPSYEQYF. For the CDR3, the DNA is TGTGCCAGCAGCTTGGCGGCGGGACCGTCCTACGAGCAGTACTTC.

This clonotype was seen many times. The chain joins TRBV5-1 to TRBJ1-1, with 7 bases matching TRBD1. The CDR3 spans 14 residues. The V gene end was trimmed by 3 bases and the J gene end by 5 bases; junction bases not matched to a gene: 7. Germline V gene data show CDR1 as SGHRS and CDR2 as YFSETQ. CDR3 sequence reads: CASSWRGLATEAFF. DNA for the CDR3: TGCGCCAGCAGCTGGAGGGGGCTAGCGACTGAAGCTTTCTTT.

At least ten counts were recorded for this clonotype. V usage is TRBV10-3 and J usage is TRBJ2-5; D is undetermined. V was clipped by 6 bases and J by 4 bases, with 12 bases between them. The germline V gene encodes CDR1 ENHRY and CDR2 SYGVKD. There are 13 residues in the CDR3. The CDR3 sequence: CAISRSTVETQYF. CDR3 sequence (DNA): TGTGCCATCAGCCGCTCGACCGTAGAGACCCAGTACTTC.

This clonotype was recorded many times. The CDR3 region is CASRLRQSGTEAFF. The CDR3 region has the DNA TGTGCCAGCAGACTAAGACAGTCGGGCACTGAAGCTTTCTTT. V usage is TRBV7-2 and J usage is TRBJ1-1; tentative D call: TRBD1 (5 bases). The CDR3 extends over 14 amino acids. V dropped 6 bases and J dropped 4 bases, with 15 bases sitting between them. Germline CDR1 SGHTA, CDR2 FQGNSA.

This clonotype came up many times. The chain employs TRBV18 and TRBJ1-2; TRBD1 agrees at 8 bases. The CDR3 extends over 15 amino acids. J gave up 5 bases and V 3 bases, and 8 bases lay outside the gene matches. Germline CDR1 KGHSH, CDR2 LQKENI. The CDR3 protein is CASSPGQGANYGYTF. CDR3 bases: TGTGCCAGCTCACCGGGCCAGGGGGCAAATTATGGCTACACCTTC.